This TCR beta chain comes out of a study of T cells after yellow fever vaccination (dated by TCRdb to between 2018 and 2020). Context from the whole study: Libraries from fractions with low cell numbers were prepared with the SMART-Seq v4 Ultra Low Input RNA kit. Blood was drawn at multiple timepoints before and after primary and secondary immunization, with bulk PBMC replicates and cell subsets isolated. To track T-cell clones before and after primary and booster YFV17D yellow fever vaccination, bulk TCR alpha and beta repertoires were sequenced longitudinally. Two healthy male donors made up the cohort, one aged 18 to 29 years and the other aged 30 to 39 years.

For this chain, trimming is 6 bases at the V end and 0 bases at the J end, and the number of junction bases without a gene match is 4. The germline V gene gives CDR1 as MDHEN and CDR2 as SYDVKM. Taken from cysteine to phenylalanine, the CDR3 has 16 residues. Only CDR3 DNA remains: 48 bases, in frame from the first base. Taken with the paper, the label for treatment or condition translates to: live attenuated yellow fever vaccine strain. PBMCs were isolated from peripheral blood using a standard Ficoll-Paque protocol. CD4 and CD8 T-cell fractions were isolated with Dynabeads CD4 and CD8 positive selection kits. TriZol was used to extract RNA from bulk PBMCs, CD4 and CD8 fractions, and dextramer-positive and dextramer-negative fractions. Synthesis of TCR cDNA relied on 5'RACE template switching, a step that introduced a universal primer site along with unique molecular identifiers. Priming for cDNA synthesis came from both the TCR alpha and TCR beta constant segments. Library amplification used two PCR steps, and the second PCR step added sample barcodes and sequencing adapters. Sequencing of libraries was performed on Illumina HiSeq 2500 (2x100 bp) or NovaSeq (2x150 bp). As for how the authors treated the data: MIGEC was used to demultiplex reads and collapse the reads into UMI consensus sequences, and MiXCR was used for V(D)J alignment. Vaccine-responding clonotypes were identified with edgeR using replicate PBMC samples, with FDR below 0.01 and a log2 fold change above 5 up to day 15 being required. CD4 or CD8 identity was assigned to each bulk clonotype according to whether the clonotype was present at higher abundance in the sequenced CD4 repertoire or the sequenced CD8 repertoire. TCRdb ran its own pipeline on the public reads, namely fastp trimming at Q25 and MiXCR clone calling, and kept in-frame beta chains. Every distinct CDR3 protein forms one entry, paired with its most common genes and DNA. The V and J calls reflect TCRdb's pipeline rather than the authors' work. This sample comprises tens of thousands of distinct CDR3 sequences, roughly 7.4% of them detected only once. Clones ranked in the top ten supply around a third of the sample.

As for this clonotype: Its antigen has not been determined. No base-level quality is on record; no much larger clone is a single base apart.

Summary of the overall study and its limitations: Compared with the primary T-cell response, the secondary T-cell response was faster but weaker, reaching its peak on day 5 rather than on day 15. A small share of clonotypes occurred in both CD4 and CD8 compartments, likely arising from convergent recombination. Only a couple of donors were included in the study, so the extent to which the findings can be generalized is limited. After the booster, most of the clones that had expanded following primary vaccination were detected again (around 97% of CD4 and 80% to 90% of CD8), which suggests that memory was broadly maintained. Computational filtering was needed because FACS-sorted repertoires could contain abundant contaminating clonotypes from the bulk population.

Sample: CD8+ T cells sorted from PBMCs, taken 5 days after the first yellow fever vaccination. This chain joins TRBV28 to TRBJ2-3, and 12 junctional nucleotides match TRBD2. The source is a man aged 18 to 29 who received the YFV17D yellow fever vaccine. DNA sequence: TGTGCCAGCAGATCTAGCGGGGGGGCGAGCACAGATACGCAGTATTTT. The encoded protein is CASRSSGGASTDTQYF.